This passage covers 12 T cell receptor beta chains from one sample sequenced in a study of blood T cell repertoires in COVID-19. Repertoires were generated with immunoSEQ multiplex PCR, while TCRdb's copy carries only in-frame clones and drops some. The sample records 350,000 to 400,000 clones, roughly 90% being singletons. Specimen: peripheral blood. The receptors derive from a woman under 40 with COVID-19, enrolled during active disease.

The rearrangement joins TRBV6-1 to TRBJ1-1, with TRBD1 as a possible D gene (6 bases). Trimming stripped 2 bases from V and 5 bases from J, with 12 bases between. The CDR3 loop spans 14 amino acids. Looked up from germline, CDR1 is MNHNS and CDR2 is SASEGT. The CDR3 DNA is TGTGCCAGCAGTGAACGCCCAAGGGGGACTGAAGCTTTCTTT. This encodes CASSERPRGTEAFF.

V is TRBV2 and J is TRBJ1-5; D is perhaps TRBD1 (6 bases). The CDR3 consists of 14 residues. The germline gives CDR1 SNHLY, CDR2 FYNNEI. Trimming took off 6 bases at V and 3 bases at J, with 12 bases between the two ends. CDR3 DNA sequence: TGTGCCAGCAGCGCAGGACAGAACAATCAGCCCCAGCATTTT. Protein sequence: CASSAGQNNQPQHF.

The chain has TRBV5-1 and TRBJ2-5; possible D gene TRBD1, 5 bases. CDR1 and CDR2 from the germline V gene are SGHRS and YFSETQ. With 6 bases removed from V and 1 base from J, the gap between germline ends came to 16 bases. The CDR3 is made up of 15 amino acids. This CDR3 reads CASNSYGQIQETQYF. The CDR3 region has the DNA TGCGCCAGCAATTCGTACGGACAAATCCAAGAGACCCAGTACTTC.

The chain links TRBV7-2 to TRBJ2-1, with 10 bases aligning to TRBD2. The ends lost 8 bases at V and 3 bases at J; junction bases unmatched: 1. This CDR3 is 13 amino acids long. Looked up from germline, CDR1 is SGHTA and CDR2 is FQGNSA. CDR3 nucleotide sequence: TGTGCCAGCCAGCGGGAGGGCTACAATGAGCAGTTCTTC. Its protein is CASQREGYNEQFF.

This chain connects TRBV3-1 (or the pseudogene TRBV3-2) to TRBJ1-2; no clear D gene. The germline gives CDR1 LGHDT, CDR2 YNNKEL (reference sequence). CDR3 length: 13 residues. Trimming stripped 0 bases from V and 4 bases from J, with 6 bases between. The CDR3 sequence is CASSQDGSYGYTF. The CDR3 bases are TGTGCCAGCAGCCAAGATGGCTCCTATGGCTACACCTTC.

This clone came up once. The rearrangement joins TRBV7-2 to TRBJ1-2; 8 nucleotides line up with TRBD1. Germline V gives CDR1 SGHTA, CDR2 FQGNSA. After removal of 5 bases from V and 6 bases from J, the junction contained 11 bases not matched to a gene. There are 15 residues in the CDR3. The CDR3 nucleotides read TGTGCCAGCAGCGTGAGCAGGGGGCCTCTCCATGGCTACACCTTC. As protein: CASSVSRGPLHGYTF.

The chain recombines TRBV5-1 with TRBJ2-3; D may be TRBD1 (5 bases). Germline CDR1 and CDR2: SGHRS and YFSETQ. The V end was cut by 6 bases, the J end by 2 bases, with 16 bases between. CDR3 size: 15 residues. The CDR3 sequence is CASTSTRVLTDTQYF. The CDR3 DNA reads as TGCGCCAGCACCTCGACCAGGGTGCTCACAGATACGCAGTATTTT.

This chain links TRBV27 with TRBJ1-6, with D possibly matching TRBD1 (5 bases). The V end was cut by 2 bases, the J end by 0 bases, with 14 bases between. The CDR3 spans 18 residues. CDR1 is MNHEY and CDR2 is SMNVEV in the germline V gene (reference sequence). The CDR3 nucleotides read TGTGCCAGCAGTTTAGCCCTTGCGGGGGGCTCCTATAATTCACCCCTCCACTTT. Protein product: CASSLALAGGSYNSPLHF.

The V and J genes are TRBV12-3 or TRBV12-4 and TRBJ1-2, with a weak D call TRBD1 (6 bases). V was clipped by 5 bases and J by 4 bases, with 11 bases between them. This CDR3 spans 13 amino acids. The CDR3 loop reads CASSPSGVYGYTF. The DNA of the CDR3 is TGTGCCAGCAGTCCTTCAGGGGTCTATGGCTACACCTTC.

This chain joins TRBV11-2 and TRBJ2-7; D might be TRBD1 (5 bases). Trimming took off 4 bases at V and 3 bases at J, with 7 bases between the two ends. The CDR3 loop spans 12 amino acids. The germline CDR1 and CDR2 sequences are SGHAT and FQNNGV. The CDR3: CASSYGHYEQYF. CDR3 nucleotide sequence: TGTGCCAGCAGCTACGGACACTACGAGCAGTACTTC.

This sequence joins TRBV29-1 and TRBJ1-2; 12 bases map to TRBD1. The CDR3 loop spans 15 amino acids. The germline V gene encodes CDR1 SQVTM and CDR2 ANQGSEA. Trimming cost V 5 bases and J 8 bases; bases outside gene matches: 12. The CDR3 sequence is CSVFSLGQGAEGYTF. CDR3 nucleotides: TGCAGCGTTTTTTCTCTGGGACAGGGGGCAGAGGGCTACACCTTC.

The chain employs TRBV13 and TRBJ2-7; possible D gene TRBD2, 5 bases. Germline-derived CDR1 and CDR2 are PRHDT and FYEKMQ (reference sequence). The CDR3 covers 15 residues. Deletions cut 3 bases from V and 2 bases from J, with 14 bases between. CDR3 in amino acids: CASSFRTLAAYEQYF. The CDR3, as DNA: TGTGCCAGCAGCTTCCGGACTCTCGCAGCCTACGAGCAGTACTTC.